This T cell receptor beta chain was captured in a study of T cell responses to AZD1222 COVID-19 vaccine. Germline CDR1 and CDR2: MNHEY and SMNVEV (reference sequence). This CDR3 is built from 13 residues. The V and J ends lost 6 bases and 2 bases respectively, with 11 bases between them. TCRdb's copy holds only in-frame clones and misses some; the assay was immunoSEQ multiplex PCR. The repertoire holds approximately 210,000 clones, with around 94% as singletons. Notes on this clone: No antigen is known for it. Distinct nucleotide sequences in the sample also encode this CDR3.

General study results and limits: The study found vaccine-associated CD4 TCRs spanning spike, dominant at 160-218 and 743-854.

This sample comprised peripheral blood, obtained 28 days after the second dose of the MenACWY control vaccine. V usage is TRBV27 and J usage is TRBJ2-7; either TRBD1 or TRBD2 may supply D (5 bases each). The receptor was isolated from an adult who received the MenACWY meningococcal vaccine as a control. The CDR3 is CASRRDGAYEQYF. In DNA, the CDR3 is TGTGCCAGCAGGAGGGACGGCGCCTACGAGCAGTACTTC.